Presented here are 22 T cell receptor beta chains from one specimen sequenced in a study of lymphopenia after photon versus proton radiotherapy. Repertoires were generated with immunoSEQ multiplex PCR, while TCRdb's copy carries only in-frame clones and drops some. Here the sample spans about 40,000 clones, approximately 86% being singletons. Here the sequenced sample was peripheral blood, taken from a patient treated with proton-based radiotherapy. Receptors originate from a woman aged 70-85 years with pancreatic cancer. Some clones in this sample may be carry-over from other donors' samples.

The chain has TRBV4-2 and TRBJ1-2; 12 positions agree with TRBD1. CDR1 is LGHNA and CDR2 is YNFKEQ in the germline V gene. This CDR3 is built from 18 residues. The V and J ends lost 4 bases and 7 bases, in that order; junction bases with no gene match: 16. CDR3 DNA: TGTGCCAGCAGCCTCAGACCGGGACAGGGGGCATCCTTAGGTGGCTACACCTTC. This sequence encodes CASSLRPGQGASLGGYTF.

The J gene is TRBJ1-1, the V gene TRBV9, with D possibly matching TRBD1 (5 bases). The CDR3 has 14 amino acids. Germline CDR1 reads SGDLS; CDR2 reads YYNGEE. Trimming shortened V by 4 bases and J by 6 bases, and 16 bases separated the two germline ends. The CDR3 here is CASSSQGMGAEAFF. CDR3 coding DNA: TGTGCCAGCAGCTCACAAGGGATGGGGGCTGAAGCTTTCTTT.

V and J are TRBV5-1 and TRBJ1-4; 9 bases are shared with TRBD1. The V segment lost 4 bases and the J segment 8 bases; nucleotides outside the gene matches: 9. In germline, CDR1 is SGHRS, CDR2 YFSETQ. This CDR3 region has 15 residues. In nucleotides, the CDR3 is TGCGCCAGCAGCGGCGGGGGGACAGGGACGGAAAAACTGTTTTTT. Translated: CASSGGGTGTEKLFF.

This sequence joins TRBV19 and TRBJ1-2; perhaps TRBD1 as D (5 bases). The ends were cut back, 9 bases at V and 7 bases at J, with 24 bases in the middle. The CDR3 is 15 amino acids. From germline, CDR1 is LNHDA and CDR2 SQIVND (reference sequence). This CDR3 is CASLTEGSNVRGYTF. DNA of the CDR3: TGTGCCAGCCTGACGGAGGGGAGCAACGTGCGTGGCTACACCTTC. Full variable domain (outside the CDR3, taken from reference TRBV19 and TRBJ1-2): DGGITQSPKYLFRKEGQNVTLSCEQNLNHDAMYWYRQDPGQGLRLIYYSQIVNDFQKGDIAEGYSVSREKKESFPLTVTSAQKNPTAFYLCASLTEGSNVRGYTFGSGTRLTVV.

V and J are TRBV14 and TRBJ1-5, with D perhaps matching TRBD1 (5 bases). This CDR3 has 15 residues. Germline CDR1 is SGHDN and CDR2 is FVKESK. The germline V and J ends were trimmed by 0 bases and 7 bases, with 13 bases remaining between them. DNA for the CDR3: TGTGCCAGCAGCCAAGATCCCCCAGGGAACCAGCCCCAGCATTTT. It translates to CASSQDPPGNQPQHF.

DNA of the CDR3: TGTGCCAGCAGGCGTAATAGTGGTGGGGTGGGTGAGCAGTTCTTC. It translates to CASRRNSGGVGEQFF. The V call is TRBV27, the J call TRBJ2-1; D uncertain. Germline V gene sequence: CDR1 MNHEY, CDR2 SMNVEV (reference sequence). The CDR3 has 15 amino acids. V was cut by 6 bases and J by 9 bases, with 21 bases left in between.

This chain connects TRBV9 to TRBJ2-2; D remains ambiguous. CDR3 size: 15 residues. V was cut by 0 bases and J by 0 bases, with 6 bases left in between. Germline-derived CDR1 and CDR2 are SGDLS and YYNGEE. CDR3 loop: CASSVVSANTGELFF. The CDR3 DNA reads as TGTGCCAGCAGCGTAGTGTCGGCGAACACCGGGGAGCTGTTTTTT. Full variable domain (missing parts from reference TRBV9 and TRBJ2-2): DSGVTQTPKHLITATGQRVTLRCSPRSGDLSVYWYQQSLDQGLQFLIQYYNGEERAKGNILERFSAQQFPDLHSELNLSSLELGDSALYFCASSVVSANTGELFFGEGSRLTVL.

The chain employs TRBV27 and TRBJ2-2, with D possibly matching TRBD2 (6 bases). The CDR3 loop spans 14 amino acids. V lost 5 bases, J lost 5 bases, and 12 bases lay in between. Germline assignment: CDR1 MNHEY and CDR2 SMNVEV (reference sequence). The CDR3 region has the DNA TGTGCCAGCAGTCGGGGGAGATGGACCGGGGAGCTGTTTTTT. Encoded protein: CASSRGRWTGELFF.

The CDR3 region has the DNA TGTGCCAGCAGCAAAGAGAACAGGGGGCGTGCAGATACGCAGTATTTT. This encodes CASSKENRGRADTQYF. This sequence joins TRBV21-1 and TRBJ2-3; TRBD1 was called by the table and not checked on the DNA. TRBV21-1 is a pseudogene locus. The CDR3 is made up of 16 amino acids.

This clone was counted a few times. The V and J genes are TRBV21-1 and TRBJ2-7; whether TRBD1, the table's D call, matches the DNA was not checked. TRBV21-1 corresponds to a pseudogene. This CDR3 is built from 14 residues. The CDR3 loop reads CASSKGQGGYEQYF. CDR3 coding DNA: TGTGCCAGCAGCAAAGGACAGGGGGGCTACGAGCAGTACTTC.

This chain uses TRBV19 with TRBJ2-7; D tentatively fits TRBD1 or TRBD2 (5 bases each). CDR1 and CDR2 (germline): LNHDA, SQIVND (reference sequence). V was trimmed by 5 bases and J by 7 bases, leaving 18 bases between them. The CDR3 loop spans 14 amino acids. The CDR3 loop is CASSPRAGPGEQYF. The CDR3 nucleotides are TGTGCCAGTAGTCCCAGGGCAGGGCCGGGGGAGCAGTACTTC.

V is TRBV5-1 and J is TRBJ1-4; no reliable D call. CDR1 SGHRS and CDR2 YFSETQ come from the germline V gene. V was pared by 3 bases and J by 0 bases, with 12 bases between. The length of the CDR3 is 16 residues. The CDR3 protein is CASSSSPAATNEKLFF. The CDR3 nucleotides are TGCGCCAGCAGCTCTTCTCCAGCTGCAACTAATGAAAAACTGTTTTTT.

The rearrangement uses TRBV7-2 and TRBJ1-5; no clear D. V lost 1 base and J 0 bases, leaving 4 bases between the germline ends. The CDR3 runs to 14 residues. CDR1 and CDR2 (germline): SGHTA, FQGNSA. The CDR3 DNA reads TGTGCCAGCAGCTTAGGAGTTAGCAATCAGCCCCAGCATTTT. This codes for CASSLGVSNQPQHF.

V usage is TRBV7-3 and J usage is TRBJ2-7; D is possibly TRBD2 (5 bases). Looked up from germline, CDR1 is SGHTA and CDR2 is FQGTGA. The CDR3 loop spans 16 amino acids. V was trimmed by 5 bases and J by 2 bases, leaving 19 bases between them. This CDR3 is CASSQDPAAAPYEQYF. Here the CDR3 DNA reads TGTGCCAGCAGCCAAGACCCAGCGGCCGCACCCTACGAGCAGTACTTC. The variable domain in full, with the rest retrieved from reference TRBV7-3 and TRBJ2-7, is GAGVSQTPSNKVTEKGKYVELRCDPISGHTALYWYRQSLGQGPEFLIYFQGTGAADDSGLPNDRFFAVRPEGSVSTLKIQRTERGDSAVYLCASSQDPAAAPYEQYFGPGTRLTVT.

DNA of the CDR3: TGTGCCAGCAGCTTAGGCCCAGCGGGAGGTTTGAGACAAGAGACCCAGTACTTC. Encoded protein: CASSLGPAGGLRQETQYF. The chain has TRBV11-2 and TRBJ2-5; 9 nucleotides agree with TRBD2. The CDR3 consists of 18 residues. Germline-derived CDR1 and CDR2 are SGHAT and FQNNGV. J was trimmed by 2 bases and V by 1 base; bases with no gene match: 11.

V is TRBV2 and J is TRBJ2-7, with TRBD2 matching 13 bases. Germline V CDR1 and CDR2: SNHLY, FYNNEI. The CDR3 loop spans 19 amino acids. V lost 7 bases, J lost 0 bases, and 15 bases stayed unmatched. The DNA for the CDR3 is TGTGCCAGCACTGCTCCTCCGGGACTAGCGGGGATAAGCTCCTACGAGCAGTACTTC. Translation: CASTAPPGLAGISSYEQYF. The variable domain in full, with the rest retrieved from reference TRBV2 and TRBJ2-7, is EPEVTQTPSHQVTQMGQEVILRCVPISNHLYFYWYRQILGQKVEFLVSFYNNEISEKSEIFDDQFSVERPDGSNFTLKIRSTKLEDSAMYFCASTAPPGLAGISSYEQYFGPGTRLTVT.

This clone was recorded only once. V and J are TRBV18 and TRBJ2-1; D remains unclear. The CDR3 length is 15 residues. Germline V gene sequence: CDR1 KGHSH, CDR2 LQKENI. V was trimmed by 1 base and J by 0 bases, leaving 7 bases between them. The CDR3 bases are TGTGCCAGCTCACCACAGGACGGCTCCTACAATGAGCAGTTCTTC. Residues: CASSPQDGSYNEQFF.

The rearrangement joins TRBV11-2 to TRBJ2-1; D call uncertain. The ends were cut back, 1 base at V and 10 bases at J, with 11 bases in the middle. Looked up from germline, CDR1 is SGHAT and CDR2 is FQNNGV. This CDR3 is built from 13 residues. The CDR3 here is CASSLGSPGEQFF. The CDR3 coding sequence is TGTGCCAGCAGCTTAGGGTCCCCCGGAGAGCAGTTCTTC. Full variable domain (outside the CDR3, taken from reference TRBV11-2 and TRBJ2-1): EAGVAQSPRYKIIEKRQSVAFWCNPISGHATLYWYQQILGQGPKLLIQFQNNGVVDDSQLPKDRFSAERLKGVDSTLKIQPAKLEDSAVYLCASSLGSPGEQFFGPGTRLTVL.

The V gene is TRBV5-6, the J gene TRBJ1-2; D may be TRBD1 (5 bases). Germline V gene sequence: CDR1 SGHDT, CDR2 YYEEEE. The V gene lost 0 bases and the J gene lost 5 bases, with 14 bases spanning the gap. The CDR3 contains 15 residues. The CDR3 sequence: CASSLEGRQGYGYTF. CDR3 nucleotide sequence: TGTGCCAGCAGCTTGGAGGGGCGCCAGGGATATGGCTACACCTTC.

CDR3 bases: TGTGCCAGCAGCTTAGTCCGGGCCGGGGAGCTGTTTTTT. Translated, it gives CASSLVRAGELFF. V and J are TRBV13 and TRBJ2-2; the D is unclear. V lost 1 base, J lost 6 bases, and 6 bases lay in between. CDR3 length: 13 amino acids. Per the germline V gene, CDR1 is PRHDT and CDR2 is FYEKMQ (reference sequence).

The chain has TRBV5-4 and TRBJ2-5, with D unclear. Trimming took off 0 bases at V and 1 base at J, with 7 bases between the two ends. The germline gives CDR1 SGHNT, CDR2 YYREEE (reference sequence). The CDR3 totals 14 residues. The CDR3 loop is CASSLAAIQETQYF. The CDR3 bases are TGTGCCAGCAGCTTGGCGGCGATCCAAGAGACCCAGTACTTC.

The V and J genes are TRBV12-5 and TRBJ2-2; D unresolved. From germline, CDR1 is LGHNT and CDR2 FRNRAP. The CDR3 loop spans 14 amino acids. The V end lost 1 base, the J end lost 6 bases, and 9 bases lay between the germline ends. The CDR3 nucleotides are TGTGCTAGTGGTTTGGAGTCTGGGGCCGGGGAGCTGTTTTTT. Translation: CASGLESGAGELFF.